The clone carrying this T cell receptor beta chain has only a few counts. Its specificity is not known. This sample stems from a study of early T cells in non-severe SARS-CoV-2 infection. TCRdb itself ran the 5' RACE reads through MiXCR, one entry per CDR3 protein. The sample has approximately 38,000 distinct CDR3 sequences, around 4.1% seen once. Study outcomes and limitations: Missing private and CD4 specificities, VDJdb matching favored anti-spike CD8 responses.

Specimen: whole blood. This sequence was found in an adult who was a healthcare worker with PCR-confirmed SARS-CoV-2 infection or an uninfected control (not recorded which).

The CDR3 region has the DNA TGCGCCAGCAGCTTGGCGTCCGGGACTAGACAAGAGACCCAGTACTTC. This codes for CASSLASGTRQETQYF. The chain recombines TRBV5-1 with TRBJ2-5; 8 bases are a match to TRBD2. In germline, CDR1 is SGHRS, CDR2 YFSETQ. This CDR3 spans 16 amino acids. V was pared by 0 bases and J by 2 bases, with 6 bases of the junction left unmatched.